These 22 T cell receptor beta chains were sequenced from one sample in a study of T cells in Graves' hyperthyroidism and ophthalmopathy (dated by TCRdb to about 2019). The library relied on multiplex PCR. The sample was run on an Illumina HiSeq 2000. The TCR beta CDR3 regions were amplified from the RNA transcripts. A first-round RT-PCR of the TCR CDR3 used the HTBI primer set with the Qiagen OneStep RT-PCR kit. The raw public data were reprocessed by TCRdb itself: fastp quality trimming at Q25, MiXCR clonotype calling, in-frame beta chains only. All rows with the same CDR3 protein become a single entry with the most common DNA and genes. In all, the sample holds fewer than 200,000 distinct CDR3 sequences, and around 15% of those were seen once. The ten largest clones capture 25% to 30% of the sample. Material for sequencing was blood. These TCRs come from a woman in her forties or fifties with Graves' hyperthyroidism.

This clonotype has only a few counts. The rearrangement links TRBV11-2 to TRBJ2-1; no clear D gene. Germline-derived CDR1 and CDR2 are SGHAT and FQNNGV. This CDR3 region has 15 residues. V was cut by 5 bases and J by 7 bases, with 18 bases left in between. For the CDR3, the DNA is TGTGCCAGCAGCACCATCGTGGCGGTGAGGAATGAGCAGTTCTTC. Its translation is CASSTIVAVRNEQFF.

The table lists this clonotype with many counts. The chain employs TRBV29-1 and TRBJ1-1; TRBD1 matches 10 bases. Germline CDR1 and CDR2: SQVTM and ANQGSEA. J lost 5 bases, V lost 6 bases, and 6 bases had no gene match. The CDR3 spans 13 residues. CDR3 in DNA: TGCAGCGTAGACTGGACAGGGGGAACTGAAGCTTTCTTT. It translates to CSVDWTGGTEAFF.

This clonotype was seen many times. The chain combines TRBV6-1 with TRBJ2-7; 10 bases match TRBD1. This CDR3 comprises 15 residues. Germline CDR1 MNHNS, CDR2 SASEGT. The V segment lost 6 bases and the J segment 2 bases; nucleotides outside the gene matches: 7. The CDR3 DNA reads TGTGCCAGCAGGAACGACAGGGGGCGAACCTACGAGCAGTACTTC. Its translation: CASRNDRGRTYEQYF.

This clonotype appeared many times. J is TRBJ1-1 and V is TRBV11-2, with TRBD1 as a possible D gene (5 bases). Germline V gene sequence: CDR1 SGHAT, CDR2 FQNNGV. Deletions cut 8 bases from V and 1 base from J, with 14 bases between. The CDR3 contains 14 residues. The CDR3 reads CASLGGDSNTEAFF. CDR3 nucleotides: TGTGCCAGCTTAGGCGGGGACTCGAACACTGAAGCTTTCTTT.

This clonotype was recorded many times. CDR3 sequence (DNA): TGTGCCACCAGTGATTTGAGCGGGACAGGAAGCACAGATACGCAGTATTTT. It translates to CATSDLSGTGSTDTQYF. The chain is built from TRBV24-1 and TRBJ2-3; possible D gene TRBD1, 8 bases. V dropped 0 bases and J dropped 0 bases, with 12 bases sitting between them. CDR3 length equals 17 residues. Looked up from germline, CDR1 is KGHDR and CDR2 is SFDVKD.

This clonotype was observed many times. V usage is TRBV6-1 and J usage is TRBJ2-7, with TRBD1 matching over 9 bases. The germline CDR1 and CDR2 sequences are MNHNS and SASEGT. J lost 0 bases, V lost 6 bases, and 6 bases had no gene match. The CDR3 sequence is 15 residues long. This CDR3 is CASSPDRGSSYEQYF. Written as DNA, the CDR3 is TGTGCCAGCAGCCCGGACAGGGGAAGCTCCTACGAGCAGTACTTC.

The rearrangement uses TRBV11-2 and TRBJ2-1; TRBD2 matches 11 bases. Germline CDR1 SGHAT, CDR2 FQNNGV. After removal of 4 bases from V and 7 bases from J, the junction contained 6 bases not matched to a gene. This CDR3 region has 15 residues. CDR3 sequence (DNA): TGTGCCAGCAGCTCACTACTAGCGGGGGATAATGAGCAGTTCTTC. It translates to CASSSLLAGDNEQFF.

This clonotype showed up many times. The rearrangement uses TRBV6-1 and TRBJ2-3; 9 bases fit TRBD2. The CDR3 has 14 residues. V was pared by 5 bases and J by 4 bases, with 4 bases of the junction left unmatched. CDR1 is MNHNS, CDR2 SASEGT, per germline. CDR3 residues: CASSLRLAADTQYF. The CDR3 nucleotides are TGTGCCAGCAGTCTCCGACTAGCGGCAGATACGCAGTATTTT.

This clonotype was seen ten or more times. The V call is TRBV6-1, the J call TRBJ2-3; 9 nucleotides agree with TRBD2. V dropped 7 bases and J dropped 4; count of bases not matched to a gene: 6. The CDR3 sequence is 14 residues long. The germline gives CDR1 MNHNS, CDR2 SASEGT. CDR3 region: CASNSAGGPDTQYF. DNA for the CDR3: TGTGCCAGCAATTCGGCGGGGGGGCCAGATACGCAGTATTTT.

This clonotype occurred many times. The chain couples TRBV13 to TRBJ1-1; D may be TRBD1 (6 bases). Germline V gives CDR1 PRHDT, CDR2 FYEKMQ (reference sequence). Trimming cost V 5 bases and J 1 base, with 14 bases left between them. This CDR3 is 15 amino acids long. CDR3 region: CASSAAGHPNTEAFF. The CDR3, as DNA: TGTGCCAGCAGCGCAGCGGGACACCCGAACACTGAAGCTTTCTTT.

The gene calls are TRBV5-1 and TRBJ2-7; TRBD2 matches at 15 bases. The V and J ends lost 0 bases and 0 bases, in that order; junction bases with no gene match: 10. From germline, CDR1 is SGHRS and CDR2 YFSETQ. CDR3 length: 20 amino acids. Here the CDR3 DNA reads TGCGCCAGCAGCTTGGAAGTGATGGGACTAGCGGGGGGACCCTCCTACGAGCAGTACTTC. It yields the protein CASSLEVMGLAGGPSYEQYF.

This clonotype was detected ten times or more. This chain uses TRBV19 with TRBJ1-1; D may be TRBD1 (5 bases). CDR1 and CDR2 (germline): LNHDA, SQIVND (reference sequence). The CDR3 is 14 amino acids. V was cut by 6 bases and J by 7 bases, with 18 bases left in between. Here the CDR3 reads CASSTLGTDGEAFF. The CDR3 coding sequence is TGTGCCAGTAGCACGTTGGGGACGGACGGTGAAGCTTTCTTT.

In its sample, this clonotype was seen a few times. The chain links TRBV27 to TRBJ2-7; D is perhaps TRBD1 (6 bases). CDR1 is MNHEY and CDR2 is SMNVEV in the germline V gene (reference sequence). CDR3 length: 15 amino acids. V was shortened by 3 bases and J by 2 bases, with 14 bases between the two germline ends. Written as DNA, the CDR3 is TGTGCCAGCAGTTTCTCCGCCGGGACAACCTACGAGCAGTACTTC. Translated: CASSFSAGTTYEQYF.

At least ten counts were recorded for this clonotype. The chain combines TRBV20-1 with TRBJ1-2, with TRBD1 matching 7 bases. The V and J ends lost 4 bases and 3 bases, in that order; junction bases with no gene match: 5. Germline V gene data show CDR1 as DFQATT and CDR2 as SNEGSKA (reference sequence). CDR3 length equals 13 residues. CDR3 nucleotides: TGCAGTGCTACGGACAGGAGAGACTATGGCTACACCTTC. This translates into CSATDRRDYGYTF.

The V call is TRBV28, the J call TRBJ1-2; D not resolved. Looked up from germline, CDR1 is MDHEN and CDR2 is SYDVKM. V dropped 5 bases and J dropped 4 bases, with 11 bases sitting between them. The CDR3 is 13 residues long. The CDR3 is CASSEQSFYGYTF. CDR3 nucleotide sequence: TGTGCCAGCAGTGAACAGAGCTTCTATGGCTACACCTTC.

This clonotype was picked up many times. The chain has TRBV2 and TRBJ1-5, with no clear D. The CDR3 length is 14 residues. Germline V gene data show CDR1 as SNHLY and CDR2 as FYNNEI. Trimming shortened V by 5 bases and J by 4 bases, and 12 bases separated the two germline ends. In nucleotides, the CDR3 is TGTGCCAGCAGTCGGACGCGGGAAAATCAGCCCCAGCATTTT. This encodes CASSRTRENQPQHF. The full variable domain, in which reference TRBV2 and TRBJ1-5 provide the parts outside the CDR3, is EPEVTQTPSHQVTQMGQEVILRCVPISNHLYFYWYRQILGQKVEFLVSFYNNEISEKSEIFDDQFSVERPDGSNFTLKIRSTKLEDSAMYFCASSRTRENQPQHFGDGTRLSIL.

This clonotype was counted at least ten times. The chain links TRBV6-1 to TRBJ2-4; TRBD2 might be the D (5 bases). V was shortened by 5 bases and J by 0 bases, with 17 bases between the two germline ends. The length of the CDR3 is 17 residues. Germline assignment: CDR1 MNHNS and CDR2 SASEGT. The CDR3 coding sequence is TGTGCCAGCAGTAACCATCCCGCGCGGGTAGCCAAAAACATTCAGTACTTC. Translation gives CASSNHPARVAKNIQYF.

CDR3 loop: CASSHRGQGGDIQYF. The CDR3 DNA reads as TGTGCCAGCAGCCACCGGGGACAGGGGGGGGACATTCAGTACTTC. The rearrangement uses TRBV4-2 and TRBJ2-4; 11 positions agree with TRBD1. V gave up 3 bases and J gave up 8 bases; unmatched junction bases: 6. From germline, CDR1 is LGHNA and CDR2 YNFKEQ. CDR3 length: 15 residues.

The gene calls are TRBV7-9 and TRBJ2-2; TRBD2 matches 8 bases. CDR1 and CDR2 (germline): SEHNR, FQNEAQ (reference sequence). This CDR3 comprises 15 residues. V lost 8 bases and J lost 6; bases outside the gene matches: 11. CDR3 loop: CASGGTSTPSGELFF. CDR3 coding DNA: TGTGCCAGCGGGGGGACTAGTACGCCCTCCGGGGAGCTGTTTTTT.

This clonotype was counted ten times or more. This chain uses TRBV7-2 with TRBJ1-4; D is unresolved. The germline V and J ends were trimmed by 1 base and 8 bases, with 14 bases remaining between them. CDR1 and CDR2 from the germline V gene are SGHTA and FQGNSA. This CDR3 region has 15 residues. The CDR3 DNA reads as TGTGCCAGCAGCTTAGGAGGAAGTCATTTCGAAAAACTGTTTTTT. It encodes CASSLGGSHFEKLFF.

Many counts were recorded for this clonotype. This chain connects TRBV7-9 to TRBJ2-2, with D tentatively TRBD1 (6 bases). V lost 0 bases, J lost 2 bases, and 16 bases lay in between. The CDR3 sequence is 18 residues long. Germline CDR1 and CDR2: SEHNR and FQNEAQ (reference sequence). CDR3 DNA: TGTGCCAGCAGCTTAGCGGTGGCAGGGACACTCAACACCGGGGAGCTGTTTTTT. It yields the protein CASSLAVAGTLNTGELFF.

This clonotype came up many times. The chain employs TRBV15 and TRBJ1-2; D is possibly TRBD1 (6 bases). The CDR3 extends over 14 amino acids. Deletions cut 5 bases from V and 4 bases from J, with 14 bases between. Germline values: CDR1 LNHNV, CDR2 YYDKDF (reference sequence). CDR3 region: CATSDDQGTYGYTF. CDR3 sequence (DNA): TGTGCCACCAGCGACGACCAGGGGACCTATGGCTACACCTTC.